The next 18 T cell receptor beta chains were all read from a single sample in a study of type 1 regulatory T cells. TCRdb analysed the reads with MiXCR anew, one entry per CDR3 protein. In the table there are 40,000 to 50,000 distinct CDR3 sequences, approximately 12% of which are singletons. These receptors' targets are unknown. What was sequenced was cultured non-Tr1 T cells, either the whole culture or a sorted T cell fraction (not recorded which). Receptors originate from a human donor in good health.

This clonotype was detected only a few times. The gene calls are TRBV5-1 and TRBJ2-1; TRBD1 aligns across 7 bases. V lost 0 bases to trimming and J lost 15 bases; unmatched junction nucleotides: 18. Germline assignment: CDR1 SGHRS and CDR2 YFSETQ. The length of the CDR3 is 16 residues. Written as DNA, the CDR3 is TGCGCCAGCAGCTTGGTTGTGATTGGGGGACAGAACCTATTGTTCTTC. Its translation is CASSLVVIGGQNLLFF.

This clonotype has just a few counts. The rearrangement uses TRBV5-1 and TRBJ2-1; 10 nucleotides agree with TRBD2. J gave up 3 bases and V 0 bases, and 9 bases lay outside the gene matches. The CDR3 length is 18 residues. In germline, CDR1 is SGHRS, CDR2 YFSETQ. CDR3 nucleotides: TGCGCCAGCAGCTTGGGGCAAGCGGGAGGGCCTATCTACAATGAGCAGTTCTTC. This gives the protein CASSLGQAGGPIYNEQFF.

This clonotype was found many times. J is TRBJ2-3 and V is TRBV20-1; 8 bases line up with TRBD2. CDR3 length: 15 amino acids. Germline V gene sequence: CDR1 DFQATT, CDR2 SNEGSKA (reference sequence). After removal of 4 bases from V and 2 bases from J, the junction contained 8 bases not matched to a gene. The CDR3 coding sequence is TGCAGTGCTACCACCGGGACTAGTCCCACAGATACGCAGTATTTT. The encoded protein is CSATTGTSPTDTQYF.

The rearrangement joins TRBV30 to TRBJ2-3; a weak D match, TRBD2 (5 bases). This CDR3 has 12 amino acids. V was cut by 1 base and J by 5 bases, with 7 bases left in between. Per germline, CDR1 GTSNPN and CDR2 SVGIG (reference sequence). The CDR3, as DNA: TGTGCCTGGAGTGAAGGGAGAGATACGCAGTATTTT. Its protein is CAWSEGRDTQYF.

With respect to this clonotype: A much larger clone differs from this one at a single base, so this may be a read error. The J gene is TRBJ2-5, the V gene TRBV5-1; 7 nucleotides match TRBD1. The germline V gene encodes CDR1 SGHRS and CDR2 YFSETQ. The CDR3 has 15 amino acids. The CDR3: CASSLGTGVQEAQYF. CDR3 coding DNA: TGCGCCAGCAGCTTGGGGACAGGAGTCCAAGAGGCCCAGTACTTC.

The rearrangement uses TRBV12-3 or TRBV12-4 and TRBJ2-7, with D possibly TRBD2 on 5 matching bases. Trimming removed 5 bases from V and 5 bases from J, with 19 bases in between. The length of the CDR3 is 15 residues. CDR3 in amino acids: CASSTDNRRRNEQYF. CDR3 bases: TGTGCCAGCAGTACCGACAACCGAAGGAGGAACGAGCAGTACTTC.

V and J are TRBV6-6 and TRBJ1-3; D unclear. V gave up 5 bases and J gave up 0 bases, with 11 bases separating them. The CDR3 spans 15 residues. CDR1 is MNHNY, CDR2 SVGAGI, per germline (reference sequence). The DNA for the CDR3 is TGTGCCAGCAGTCCCTCCGGCGTCTCTGGAAACACCATATATTTT. This codes for CASSPSGVSGNTIYF.

This clonotype was counted ten times or more. The chain recombines TRBV28 with TRBJ2-4; D unresolved. With 5 bases removed from V and 2 bases from J, the gap between germline ends came to 10 bases. Germline CDR1 reads MDHEN; CDR2 reads SYDVKM. CDR3 size: 14 residues. CDR3 loop: CASSLSTPKNIQYF. For the CDR3, the DNA is TGTGCCAGCAGTCTTAGTACACCCAAAAACATTCAGTACTTC.

This clonotype has ten or more counts. The chain links TRBV29-1 to TRBJ2-5, with a weak D call TRBD2 (6 bases). CDR3 size: 13 residues. V gave up 7 bases and J gave up 2 bases, with 14 bases separating them. Germline V CDR1 and CDR2: SQVTM, ANQGSEA. In DNA form, the CDR3 reads TGCAGCGCTGCGGGGTCTTATCAAGAGACCCAGTACTTC. It codes for CSAAGSYQETQYF.

About this clonotype: A much larger clone lies one base from this, so it may be a read error. The chain joins TRBV2 to TRBJ1-4; D is perhaps TRBD1 (6 bases). The CDR3 covers 13 residues. Germline V gives CDR1 SNHLY, CDR2 FYNNEI. CDR3 DNA: TGTGCCAGCGGGCAGGGGAATAATGAAAAACTGCTTTTT. Protein product: CASGQGNNEKLLF.

The rearrangement links TRBV4-2 to TRBJ1-4, with D unresolved. The germline V and J ends were trimmed by 0 bases and 2 bases, with 4 bases remaining between them. Germline-derived CDR1 and CDR2 are LGHNA and YNFKEQ. The CDR3 length is 14 residues. The DNA for the CDR3 is TGTGCCAGCAGCCAAGAAGGGACTAATGAAAAACTGTTTTTT. The encoded protein is CASSQEGTNEKLFF.

This clonotype appeared many times. This chain joins TRBV7-2 and TRBJ2-3, with D possibly TRBD1 on 6 matching bases. Trimming cost V 4 bases and J 5 bases, with 13 bases left between them. This CDR3 spans 14 amino acids. Germline loops: CDR1 SGHTA, CDR2 FQGNSA. The CDR3 sequence is CASSSYTGQDTQYF. The CDR3 bases are TGTGCCAGCAGCTCATACACAGGGCAAGATACGCAGTATTTT.

This clonotype came up many times. The chain recombines TRBV12-3 or TRBV12-4 with TRBJ2-7; D not certain. This CDR3 is 14 amino acids long. V was clipped by 1 base and J by 2 bases, with 9 bases between them. The CDR3 region is CASSLGSRTYEQYF. The CDR3 DNA sequence: TGTGCCAGCAGTTTAGGGTCTCGGACCTACGAGCAGTACTTC.

This clonotype showed up many times. This rearrangement joins TRBV7-2 to TRBJ1-6, with D unclear. The V end lost 5 bases, the J end lost 5 bases, and 7 bases lay between the germline ends. The CDR3 is made up of 13 amino acids. Germline-derived CDR1 and CDR2 are SGHTA and FQGNSA. CDR3 loop: CASSLLDNSPLHF. The CDR3 nucleotides read TGTGCCAGCAGCCTTTTAGATAATTCACCCCTCCACTTT.

This clonotype has only a few counts. The gene calls are TRBV7-6 and TRBJ1-5; 7 bases match TRBD1. This CDR3 is built from 17 residues. Germline V gene data show CDR1 as SGHVS and CDR2 as FNYEAQ. J lost 0 bases, V lost 6 bases, and 11 bases had no gene match. CDR3 sequence (DNA): TGTGCCAGCAGTACGGACAGGCCCGCATATAGCAATCAGCCCCAGCATTTT. Translating it yields CASSTDRPAYSNQPQHF.

The chain uses TRBV12-3 or TRBV12-4 and TRBJ1-5; TRBD1 agrees at 8 bases. This CDR3 is 14 amino acids long. V shed 5 bases, J shed 2 bases, and the junction held 2 bases outside the gene matches. CDR3 bases: TGTGCCAGCAGTGTGACAGGGGGCAATCAGCCCCAGCATTTT. Its protein product is CASSVTGGNQPQHF.

V and J are TRBV19 and TRBJ2-2; TRBD2 agrees at 13 bases. This CDR3 has 14 amino acids. Germline CDR1 LNHDA, CDR2 SQIVND (reference sequence). After removal of 10 bases from V and 4 bases from J, the junction contained 3 bases not matched to a gene. The CDR3 DNA is TGTGCCACCAGGACTAGCGGGAGCACCGGGGAGCTGTTTTTT. This translates into CATRTSGSTGELFF.

This clonotype appeared many times. The chain carries TRBV15 and TRBJ2-7; 9 bases match TRBD2. With 3 bases clipped from V and 2 bases from J, the junction kept 2 bases outside the gene matches. Germline CDR1 and CDR2: LNHNV and YYDKDF (reference sequence). This CDR3 is 14 amino acids long. The chain's CDR3 is CATSSPSGTYEQYF. The CDR3 DNA is TGTGCCACCAGCAGCCCTAGCGGGACCTACGAGCAGTACTTC.